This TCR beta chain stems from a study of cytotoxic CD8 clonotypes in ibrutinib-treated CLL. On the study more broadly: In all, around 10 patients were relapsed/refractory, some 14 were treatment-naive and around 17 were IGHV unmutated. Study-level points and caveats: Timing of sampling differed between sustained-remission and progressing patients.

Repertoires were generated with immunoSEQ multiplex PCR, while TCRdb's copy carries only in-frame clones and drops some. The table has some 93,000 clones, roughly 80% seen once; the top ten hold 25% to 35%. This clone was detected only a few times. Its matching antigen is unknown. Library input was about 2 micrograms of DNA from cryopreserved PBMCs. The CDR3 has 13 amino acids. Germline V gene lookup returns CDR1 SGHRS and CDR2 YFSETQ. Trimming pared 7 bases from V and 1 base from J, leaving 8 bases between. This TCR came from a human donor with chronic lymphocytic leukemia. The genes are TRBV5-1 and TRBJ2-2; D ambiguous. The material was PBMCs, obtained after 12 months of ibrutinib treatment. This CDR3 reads CASSRLNTGELFF. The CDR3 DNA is TGCGCCAGCTCCCGATTGAACACCGGGGAGCTGTTTTTT.